A single sample gave rise to the 27 T cell receptor beta chains below, sequenced in a study of T cells of healthy individuals. TCRdb used MiXCR to reprocess the 5' RACE reads, holding one entry per CDR3 protein. This sample has 100,000 or so distinct CDR3 sequences, with 17% found just once. These receptors all stem from a human donor in good health.

The J gene is TRBJ2-1, the V gene TRBV28, with TRBD2 matching 12 bases. CDR1 is MDHEN and CDR2 is SYDVKM in the germline V gene. With V trimmed by 10 bases and J by 0 bases, 13 bases remained unmatched. The CDR3 loop spans 18 amino acids. This CDR3 is CAIPSGGALVSSYNEQFF. For the CDR3, the DNA is TGTGCCATCCCTAGCGGGGGGGCCTTAGTAAGCTCCTACAATGAGCAGTTCTTC.

The chain employs TRBV6-2 or TRBV6-3 and TRBJ2-7; perhaps D is TRBD1 or TRBD2 (5 bases each). With 4 bases removed from V and 1 base from J, the gap between germline ends came to 8 bases. This CDR3 is 13 amino acids long. The germline V gene has CDR1 MNHEY and CDR2 SVGEGT. The CDR3 coding sequence is TGTGCCAGCAGTTGGGACGGGTCCTACGAGCAGTACTTC. It translates to CASSWDGSYEQYF.

The CDR3 loop reads CATSRTATDTQYF. Written as DNA, the CDR3 is TGTGCCACCAGCAGAACAGCCACAGATACGCAGTATTTT. The chain has TRBV15 and TRBJ2-3; no definite D call. Germline lookup yields CDR1 LNHNV and CDR2 YYDKDF (reference sequence). The CDR3 has 13 residues. Trimming cost V 2 bases and J 2 bases, with 5 bases left between them.

In this sample, this clonotype turned up many times. The chain has TRBV20-1 and TRBJ2-4, with D perhaps matching TRBD1 (5 bases). This CDR3 has 13 residues. CDR1 DFQATT and CDR2 SNEGSKA come from the germline V gene (reference sequence). CDR3 DNA: TGCAGCGAAAAAGGGCAGGGCAAAAACATTCAGTACTTC. Its translation: CSEKGQGKNIQYF.

This chain joins TRBV5-1 and TRBJ2-1; perhaps TRBD2 as D (5 bases). The CDR3 totals 14 residues. The V and J ends lost 1 base and 1 base respectively, with 6 bases between them. The germline V gene encodes CDR1 SGHRS and CDR2 YFSETQ. The CDR3 loop is CASSLTGSYNEQFF. As DNA, the CDR3 is TGCGCCAGCAGCTTGACGGGATCCTACAATGAGCAGTTCTTC.

This clonotype was observed a few times. This CDR3 reads CAIRGGARDMNTEAFF. The CDR3 nucleotides are TGTGCCATCAGGGGGGGAGCACGAGACATGAACACTGAAGCTTTCTTT. The chain is built from TRBV10-3 and TRBJ1-1, with D possibly TRBD1 on 5 matching bases. V lost 6 bases and J 0 bases, leaving 17 bases between the germline ends. From germline, CDR1 is ENHRY and CDR2 SYGVKD. The CDR3 runs to 16 residues.

This clonotype was detected many times. The rearrangement joins TRBV20-1 to TRBJ2-7; D is ambiguous. Trimming left V 1 base short and J 1 base short, with 5 bases between. Germline V gives CDR1 DFQATT, CDR2 SNEGSKA (reference sequence). This CDR3 region has 12 residues. The DNA for the CDR3 is TGCAGTGCTAGAGCGCAGTCCTACGAGCAGTACTTC. This gives the protein CSARAQSYEQYF.

The gene calls are TRBV9 and TRBJ2-1; the D gene is possibly TRBD2 (6 bases). The CDR3 extends over 16 amino acids. The V and J ends lost 2 bases and 3 bases respectively, with 15 bases between them. From germline, CDR1 is SGDLS and CDR2 YYNGEE. In nucleotides, the CDR3 is TGTGCCAGCAGCGTGCAGGTGGGGGGAATCTACAATGAGCAGTTCTTC. Protein product: CASSVQVGGIYNEQFF.

This clonotype was seen once. V is TRBV7-2 and J is TRBJ1-4; possibly TRBD1 for D (5 bases). The ends were cut back, 5 bases at V and 8 bases at J, with 15 bases in the middle. The CDR3 is made up of 14 amino acids. Looked up from germline, CDR1 is SGHTA and CDR2 is FQGNSA. CDR3 sequence: CASSHSAGKEKLFF. CDR3 nucleotides: TGTGCCAGCAGCCATTCAGCAGGGAAAGAAAAACTGTTTTTT.

The chain recombines TRBV4-1 with TRBJ2-6; TRBD2 agrees at 8 bases. J gave up 4 bases and V 2 bases, and 13 bases lay outside the gene matches. Germline loops: CDR1 MGHRA, CDR2 YSYEKL. The CDR3 loop spans 19 amino acids. The CDR3: CASSQLVGTRGAGANVLTF. The CDR3 region has the DNA TGCGCCAGCAGCCAACTGGTGGGGACTAGGGGCGCCGGGGCCAACGTCCTGACTTTC.

As for this clonotype: Possible read error: a much larger clone is one base away. V usage is TRBV28 and J usage is TRBJ2-3, with a weak D call TRBD2 (6 bases). V gave up 4 bases and J gave up 4 bases, with 6 bases separating them. Germline V gene lookup returns CDR1 MDHEN and CDR2 SYDVKM. CDR3 length: 12 amino acids. The CDR3 DNA reads as TGTGCCAGCAGTTCTAGCGCAGATACGCAGTATTTT. This sequence encodes CASSSSADTQYF.

The sample holds a few counts of this clonotype. The chain combines TRBV3-1 with TRBJ1-1; D is undetermined. Germline values: CDR1 LGHDT, CDR2 YNNKEL (reference sequence). There are 14 residues in the CDR3. The V gene lost 4 bases and the J gene lost 3 bases, with 12 bases spanning the gap. CDR3 coding DNA: TGTGCCAGCAGCCCTCTTGCCGCACACACTGAAGCTTTCTTT. It codes for CASSPLAAHTEAFF.

This clonotype came up a few times. V usage is TRBV3-1 and J usage is TRBJ1-1; D is possibly TRBD1 (6 bases). This CDR3 region has 14 residues. Trimming shortened V by 5 bases and J by 5 bases, and 15 bases separated the two germline ends. Germline values: CDR1 LGHDT, CDR2 YNNKEL (reference sequence). CDR3 sequence: CASSFRQEMTEAFF. The CDR3 DNA follows: TGTGCCAGCAGCTTTAGACAGGAAATGACTGAAGCTTTCTTT. The full variable domain, with the rest looked up from reference TRBV3-1 and TRBJ1-1, is DTAVSQTPKYLVTQMGNDKSIKCEQNLGHDTMYWYKQDSKKFLKIMFSYNNKELIINETVPNRFSPKSPDKAHLNLHINSLELGDSAVYFCASSFRQEMTEAFFGQGTRLTVV.

The rearrangement joins TRBV25-1 to TRBJ1-1; D unresolved. Germline V gives CDR1 MGHDK, CDR2 SYGVNS. V was cut by 1 base and J by 7 bases, with 4 bases left in between. This CDR3 region has 11 residues. The CDR3 is CASSESLEAFF. The CDR3 nucleotides are TGTGCCAGCAGTGAATCCCTTGAAGCTTTCTTT.

In its sample, this clonotype was seen many times. This chain links TRBV4-3 with TRBJ1-5; D is unclear. The germline V gene has CDR1 LGHNA and CDR2 YSLEER. V was shortened by 0 bases and J by 5 bases, with 11 bases between the two germline ends. The length of the CDR3 is 15 residues. CDR3 sequence: CASSQEGPWDQPQHF. As DNA, the CDR3 is TGCGCCAGCAGCCAAGAGGGCCCCTGGGATCAGCCCCAGCATTTT.

The V call is TRBV28, the J call TRBJ2-7, with unresolved D. Trimming removed 5 bases at V and 1 base at J, with 9 bases between. This CDR3 spans 13 amino acids. From germline, CDR1 is MDHEN and CDR2 SYDVKM. CDR3 in amino acids: CASSLFVSYEQYF. CDR3 in DNA: TGTGCCAGCAGTCTTTTTGTGTCCTACGAGCAGTACTTC.

This clonotype was picked up a small number of times. The chain is built from TRBV27 and TRBJ2-3, with 14 bases fitting TRBD2. The length of the CDR3 is 17 residues. Germline values: CDR1 MNHEY, CDR2 SMNVEV (reference sequence). Trimming at V came to 4 bases and at J to 0 bases, leaving 3 bases not matched to a gene. As DNA, the CDR3 is TGTGCCAGCAGTTGGACTAGCGGGAGGACTAGCACAGATACGCAGTATTTT. It yields the protein CASSWTSGRTSTDTQYF.

The V and J genes are TRBV20-1 and TRBJ2-5; 10 nucleotides match TRBD1. V lost 5 bases, J lost 2 bases, and 5 bases stayed unmatched. CDR1 DFQATT and CDR2 SNEGSKA come from the germline V gene (reference sequence). The CDR3 is 14 amino acids. The CDR3 here is CSAYRDRGQETQYF. CDR3 coding DNA: TGCAGTGCTTACCGGGACAGGGGTCAAGAGACCCAGTACTTC.

In its sample, this clonotype was seen many times. The CDR3 protein is CSARGGGGNYGYTF. The CDR3 DNA sequence: TGCAGTGCTAGAGGTGGGGGCGGAAACTATGGCTACACCTTC. The rearrangement links TRBV20-1 to TRBJ1-2; a weak D match, TRBD1 (6 bases). Germline assignment: CDR1 DFQATT and CDR2 SNEGSKA (reference sequence). This CDR3 comprises 14 residues. Trimming removed 1 base at V and 2 bases at J, with 11 bases between.

This clonotype was detected many times. This chain uses TRBV4-2 with TRBJ1-3; 7 bases map to TRBD1. CDR3 size: 17 residues. Germline CDR1 LGHNA, CDR2 YNFKEQ. Trimming took 2 bases from V and 3 from J; bases not matched to a gene: 10. The CDR3 sequence: CASSQPQGRSGGNTIYF. Written as DNA, the CDR3 is TGTGCCAGCAGCCAACCACAGGGGAGGTCCGGTGGAAACACCATATATTTT.

This clonotype has just a few counts. The chain couples TRBV28 to TRBJ2-7; D call uncertain. The germline CDR1 and CDR2 sequences are MDHEN and SYDVKM. CDR3 length: 14 residues. The V end lost 6 bases, the J end lost 2 bases, and 14 bases lay between the germline ends. This chain's CDR3 is CASRLRAPTYEQYF. The CDR3 DNA reads TGTGCCAGCAGACTCCGGGCCCCGACCTACGAGCAGTACTTC.

This clonotype was recorded many times. The rearrangement joins TRBV7-9 to TRBJ2-1; 9 bases are shared with TRBD2. Per germline, CDR1 SEHNR and CDR2 FQNEAQ (reference sequence). The CDR3 runs 14 residues. With V trimmed by 5 bases and J by 4 bases, 3 bases remained unmatched. CDR3 coding DNA: TGTGCCAGCAGCCGGACTAGCGCTTACAATGAGCAGTTCTTC. Its protein is CASSRTSAYNEQFF.

This clonotype was observed many times. This chain uses TRBV11-2 with TRBJ1-1, with D hard to call. Trimming left V 1 base short and J 1 base short, with 10 bases between. CDR1 is SGHAT and CDR2 is FQNNGV in the germline V gene. This CDR3 has 15 amino acids. The CDR3: CASSLGVATNTEAFF. CDR3 DNA: TGTGCCAGCAGCTTAGGTGTGGCGACGAACACTGAAGCTTTCTTT.

The V gene is TRBV7-2, the J gene TRBJ1-1; D uncertain. The CDR3 runs 13 residues. The V end lost 6 bases, the J end lost 4 bases, and 12 bases lay between the germline ends. Germline values: CDR1 SGHTA, CDR2 FQGNSA. The CDR3 here is CASSLDRITEAFF. The CDR3, as DNA: TGTGCCAGCAGTCTCGATAGGATCACTGAAGCTTTCTTT.

The chain combines TRBV7-9 with TRBJ1-2; D perhaps matches TRBD1 (5 bases). Germline-derived CDR1 and CDR2 are SEHNR and FQNEAQ (reference sequence). V gave up 5 bases and J gave up 3 bases, with 10 bases separating them. The CDR3 covers 13 residues. In nucleotides, the CDR3 is TGTGCCAGCAGCCGCGACAGAGACTATGGCTACACCTTC. Its translation is CASSRDRDYGYTF.

The chain joins TRBV12-3 or TRBV12-4 to TRBJ1-2; 9 bases align to TRBD1. The ends lost 0 bases at V and 6 bases at J; junction bases unmatched: 5. CDR3 size: 15 residues. The CDR3 nucleotides read TGTGCCAGCAGTTTAGCCCTACAGGGGGCGGATGGCTACACCTTC. Its translation: CASSLALQGADGYTF.

This clonotype was recorded a few times. The junction and the germline gene differ at one end; a read error may be behind it. CDR3 region: CASAVSADQGQLF. CDR3 nucleotide sequence: TGTGCCAGCGCAGTCTCGGCTGATCAGGGTCAACTCTTC. The rearrangement links TRBV7-9 to TRBJ2-4; a weak D match, TRBD1 (5 bases). This CDR3 comprises 13 residues. Germline V gives CDR1 SEHNR, CDR2 FQNEAQ (reference sequence).